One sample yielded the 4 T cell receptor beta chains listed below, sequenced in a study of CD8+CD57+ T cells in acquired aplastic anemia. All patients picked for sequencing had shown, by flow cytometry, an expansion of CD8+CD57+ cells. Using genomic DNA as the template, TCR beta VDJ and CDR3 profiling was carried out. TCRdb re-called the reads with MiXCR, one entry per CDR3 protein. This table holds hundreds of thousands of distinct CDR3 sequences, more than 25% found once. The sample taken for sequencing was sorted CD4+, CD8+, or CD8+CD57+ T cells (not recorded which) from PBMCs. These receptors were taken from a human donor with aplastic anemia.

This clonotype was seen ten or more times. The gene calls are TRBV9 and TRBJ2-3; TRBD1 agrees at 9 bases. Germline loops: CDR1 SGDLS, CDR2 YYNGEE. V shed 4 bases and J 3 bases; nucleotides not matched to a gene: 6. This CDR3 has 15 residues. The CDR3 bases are TGTGCCAGCAGCATAGGGACAGGGCAAACAGATACGCAGTATTTT. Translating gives CASSIGTGQTDTQYF.

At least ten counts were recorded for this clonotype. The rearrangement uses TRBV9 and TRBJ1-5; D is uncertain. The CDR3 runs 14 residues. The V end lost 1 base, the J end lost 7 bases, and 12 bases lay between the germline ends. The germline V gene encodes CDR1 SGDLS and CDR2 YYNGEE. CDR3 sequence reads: CASSVLGIGQPQHF. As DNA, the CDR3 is TGTGCCAGCAGCGTACTGGGAATAGGACAGCCCCAGCATTTT.

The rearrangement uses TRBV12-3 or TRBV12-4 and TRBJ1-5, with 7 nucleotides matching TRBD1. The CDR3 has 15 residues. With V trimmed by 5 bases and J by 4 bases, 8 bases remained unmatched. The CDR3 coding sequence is TGTGCCAGCAGTCCGGCGCCCAGGGGGAATCAGCCCCAGCATTTT. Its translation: CASSPAPRGNQPQHF.

The CDR3 is CASSCLTGTRAYEQYF. DNA for the CDR3: TGTGCCAGCAGCTGTCTTACAGGTACTCGAGCCTACGAGCAGTACTTC. V usage is TRBV11-1 and J usage is TRBJ2-7; the D gene is possibly TRBD1 (5 bases). The V end lost 4 bases, the J end lost 2 bases, and 18 bases lay between the germline ends. The germline V gene has CDR1 SGHAT and CDR2 FQDESV (reference sequence). This CDR3 contains 16 residues.